Listed here are 27 T cell receptor beta chains from one sample, sequenced in a study of shared clonotypes between healthy human individuals. Here immunoSEQ multiplex PCR was the method, and the copy in TCRdb shows in-frame clones only, minus some. Of around 2,000,000 clones in the sample, 85% to 95% were seen once. The sample consisted of naive CD4+ T cells sorted from blood. Subset defined: CD45RA+ positively selected. Every receptor here comes from a young man in good health.

J is TRBJ2-7 and V is TRBV7-2; 8 positions agree with TRBD1. The CDR3 loop spans 12 amino acids. The V and J ends lost 8 bases and 2 bases, in that order; junction bases with no gene match: 2. Germline V gene sequence: CDR1 SGHTA, CDR2 FQGNSA. The CDR3 here is CASGQGPYEQYF. In nucleotides, the CDR3 is TGTGCCAGCGGACAGGGACCCTACGAGCAGTACTTC.

The chain is built from TRBV7-2 and TRBJ2-7; 8 positions match TRBD1. Per the germline V gene, CDR1 is SGHTA and CDR2 is FQGNSA. V dropped 5 bases and J dropped 4; count of bases not matched to a gene: 10. This CDR3 is 15 amino acids long. The CDR3 is CASSPDRVRSYEQYF. The CDR3 DNA sequence: TGTGCCAGCAGCCCGGACAGGGTGAGGTCTTACGAGCAGTACTTC.

The genes are TRBV7-9 and TRBJ2-5; 11 bases are shared with TRBD1. Germline V CDR1 and CDR2: SEHNR, FQNEAQ (reference sequence). The CDR3 totals 16 residues. The trim removed 5 bases at V and 4 bases at J, leaving 9 bases unmatched. The CDR3 reads CASSRGTGGKGETQYF. The CDR3 DNA reads as TGTGCCAGCAGCCGGGGGACAGGGGGTAAAGGAGAGACCCAGTACTTC. Looking up the rest from reference TRBV7-9 and TRBJ2-5 gives the full variable domain: DTGVSQNPRHKITKRGQNVTFRCDPISEHNRLYWYRQTLGQGPEFLTYFQNEAQLEKSRLLSDRFSAERPKGSFSTLEIQRTEQGDSAMYLCASSRGTGGKGETQYFGPGTRLLVL.

The chain has TRBV10-1 and TRBJ2-1; 15 bases match TRBD2. Germline CDR1 WNHNN, CDR2 SYGVQD (reference sequence). V shed 1 base, J shed 12 bases, and the junction held 1 base outside the gene matches. The length of the CDR3 is 14 residues. CDR3 DNA sequence: TGCGCCAGCAGTGAGTGGACTAGCGGGGGGGCGCAGTTCTTC. It specifies CASSEWTSGGAQFF.

J is TRBJ2-5 and V is TRBV7-3, with D unresolved. The CDR3 covers 13 residues. V dropped 2 bases and J dropped 6 bases, with 10 bases sitting between them. Germline CDR1 SGHTA, CDR2 FQGTGA. This CDR3 is CASSLFSSQTQYF. The CDR3 DNA reads as TGTGCCAGCAGCTTATTCTCGAGTCAGACCCAGTACTTC.

This rearrangement joins TRBV6-6 to TRBJ2-1, with 11 nucleotides matching TRBD1. Germline lookup yields CDR1 MNHNY and CDR2 SVGAGI (reference sequence). CDR3 length: 16 residues. With V trimmed by 4 bases and J by 6 bases, 8 bases remained unmatched. The CDR3 DNA follows: TGTGCCAGCAGTTCCCCCGCGGGACAGGGGGTCAATGAGCAGTTCTTC. This codes for CASSSPAGQGVNEQFF.

The chain links TRBV6-5 to TRBJ2-1; D gene ambiguous. Trimming removed 10 bases at V and 8 bases at J, with 18 bases between. Germline V gives CDR1 MNHEY, CDR2 SVGAGI. The CDR3 runs to 13 residues. The CDR3 nucleotides are TGTGCCACCCGTTCACCAGTGGTCTATGAGCAGTTCTTC. It translates to CATRSPVVYEQFF.

V and J are TRBV6-5 and TRBJ1-1; TRBD1 might be the D (5 bases). The CDR3 length is 12 residues. Germline assignment: CDR1 MNHEY and CDR2 SVGAGI. V lost 7 bases, J lost 9 bases, and 15 bases lay in between. The CDR3, as DNA: TGTGCCAGCACTCAGGACAATAGACAAGCTTTCTTT. This encodes CASTQDNRQAFF.

The V and J genes are TRBV9 and TRBJ2-1; the match to TRBD2 covers 9 bases. There are 15 residues in the CDR3. The germline gives CDR1 SGDLS, CDR2 YYNGEE. With 3 bases clipped from V and 7 bases from J, the junction kept 8 bases outside the gene matches. In DNA form, the CDR3 reads TGTGCCAGCAGCGCTGATAGCGGGAGTAGTAATGAGCAGTTCTTC. This sequence encodes CASSADSGSSNEQFF.

Regarding this clone: The same CDR3 also results from other DNA sequences found in this sample. This chain links TRBV28 with TRBJ1-6; D not certain. V shed 2 bases and J shed 9 bases, with 5 bases lying between them. The CDR3 consists of 12 residues. Germline loops: CDR1 MDHEN, CDR2 SYDVKM. CDR3 in DNA: TGTGCCAGCAGTTTAATTGGTTCACCCCTCCACTTT. Translation gives CASSLIGSPLHF.

The genes are TRBV19 and TRBJ1-5, with D maybe TRBD1 (5 bases). The CDR3 loop spans 14 amino acids. V lost 7 bases, J lost 1 base, and 11 bases lay in between. The germline gives CDR1 LNHDA, CDR2 SQIVND (reference sequence). CDR3 loop: CASTMGPSNQPQHF. DNA for the CDR3: TGTGCCAGTACCATGGGACCGAGCAATCAGCCCCAGCATTTT.

This clone was counted a few times. In the same sample, other DNA sequences code for this CDR3. V gene TRBV10-3 combines with J gene TRBJ1-5; TRBD1 might be the D (5 bases). V was pared by 4 bases and J by 5 bases, with 12 bases between. CDR3 length: 14 amino acids. CDR1 and CDR2 (germline): ENHRY, SYGVKD. CDR3 sequence (DNA): TGTGCCATCAGTGGAGGGGTCGGGGATCAGCCCCAGCATTTT. This codes for CAISGGVGDQPQHF.

This chain connects TRBV5-6 to TRBJ2-7, with D maybe TRBD2 (6 bases). The CDR3 extends over 15 amino acids. The V gene lost 4 bases and the J gene lost 2 bases, with 16 bases spanning the gap. Germline values: CDR1 SGHDT, CDR2 YYEEEE. CDR3 sequence (DNA): TGTGCCAGCAGCCCCGGGACTTACAGAACCTACGAGCAGTACTTC. It specifies CASSPGTYRTYEQYF.

The chain recombines TRBV2 with TRBJ2-2; D gene unclear. This CDR3 has 14 amino acids. Germline V gene sequence: CDR1 SNHLY, CDR2 FYNNEI. Deletions cut 6 bases from V and 3 bases from J, with 11 bases between. CDR3 in DNA: TGTGCCAGCAGCCCTAATTGGGACACCGGGGAGCTGTTTTTT. It yields the protein CASSPNWDTGELFF.

This rearrangement joins TRBV6-6 to TRBJ1-1; D remains unclear. The V end lost 6 bases, the J end lost 2 bases, and 10 bases lay between the germline ends. CDR3 size: 13 residues. The germline gives CDR1 MNHNY, CDR2 SVGAGI (reference sequence). CDR3 coding DNA: TGTGCCAGCAGCCCGGGCTCAAACACTGAAGCTTTCTTT. It translates to CASSPGSNTEAFF.

Remarks on this clone: Other DNA sequences in this specimen translate into the identical CDR3. The chain recombines TRBV5-1 with TRBJ2-1, with TRBD2 matching 8 bases. Germline V gene lookup returns CDR1 SGHRS and CDR2 YFSETQ. The length of the CDR3 is 14 residues. Trimming at V came to 3 bases and at J to 7 bases, leaving 6 bases not matched to a gene. The CDR3 sequence: CASSSGLAGNEQFF. CDR3 bases: TGCGCCAGCAGCTCCGGACTAGCAGGGAATGAGCAGTTCTTC.

This chain uses TRBV11-2 with TRBJ1-1; tentatively, D is TRBD1 (5 bases). CDR3 length: 14 residues. The germline gives CDR1 SGHAT, CDR2 FQNNGV. Trimming stripped 5 bases from V and 2 bases from J, with 12 bases between. The CDR3 reads CASSGRQSNTEAFF. The CDR3 nucleotides are TGTGCCAGCAGCGGCCGACAGAGCAACACTGAAGCTTTCTTT.

Points on this clone: A read error may explain this, as a much larger clone is one base away. Other DNA sequences in the sample encode the same CDR3. The genes are TRBV2 and TRBJ1-5; possibly TRBD1 for D (5 bases). Germline V gene lookup returns CDR1 SNHLY and CDR2 FYNNEI. The CDR3 is 13 residues long. The ends were cut back, 4 bases at V and 5 bases at J, with 9 bases in the middle. The CDR3 nucleotides read TGTGCCAGCAGTGTTGGGGGTCATCAGCCCCAGCATTTT. It codes for CASSVGGHQPQHF.

The table lists this clone with a count of one. Here the CDR3 DNA reads TGTGCCAGTAGTATAGATCGGCTGGCTCAGCCCCAGCATTTT. Its protein is CASSIDRLAQPQHF. V gene TRBV19 combines with J gene TRBJ1-5; D is unresolved. Germline V gene sequence: CDR1 LNHDA, CDR2 SQIVND (reference sequence). This CDR3 has 14 amino acids. The germline V and J ends were trimmed by 0 bases and 6 bases, with 9 bases remaining between them.

This rearrangement joins TRBV27 to TRBJ1-2; TRBD1 matches at 9 bases. V shed 8 bases and J 2 bases; nucleotides not matched to a gene: 3. Germline assignment: CDR1 MNHEY and CDR2 SMNVEV (reference sequence). The CDR3 covers 13 residues. CDR3: CASPGQGNYGYTF. For the CDR3, the DNA is TGTGCCAGCCCGGGACAGGGAAACTATGGCTACACCTTC.

The chain couples TRBV4-2 to TRBJ2-7; D ambiguous. Germline CDR1 LGHNA, CDR2 YNFKEQ. CDR3 size: 13 residues. Trimming stripped 0 bases from V and 6 bases from J, with 9 bases between. As DNA, the CDR3 is TGTGCCAGCAGCCAAGATCGGGCAGGCGAGCAGTACTTC. Translating gives CASSQDRAGEQYF.

The chain is built from TRBV25-1 and TRBJ2-1, with 8 nucleotides matching TRBD2. CDR3 length: 14 amino acids. Germline loops: CDR1 MGHDK, CDR2 SYGVNS. With 7 bases clipped from V and 6 bases from J, the junction kept 8 bases outside the gene matches. The CDR3 DNA reads TGTGCCAGCAAACGAGCGGGAGATGCCAATGAGCAGTTCTTC. Translation: CASKRAGDANEQFF.

The chain links TRBV5-1 to TRBJ2-7, with D tentatively TRBD1 (6 bases). The germline gives CDR1 SGHRS, CDR2 YFSETQ. V was pared by 4 bases and J by 3 bases, with 14 bases between. There are 14 residues in the CDR3. The DNA of the CDR3 is TGCGCCAGCAGCCCTCAAGGGACAAACTACGAGCAGTACTTC. Encoded protein: CASSPQGTNYEQYF.

The chain recombines TRBV6-6 with TRBJ1-3, with 10 bases that match TRBD1. The germline CDR1 and CDR2 sequences are MNHNY and SVGAGI (reference sequence). This CDR3 has 16 amino acids. Germline trimming cut 2 bases from V and 4 bases from J; bases unmatched to any gene: 5. CDR3 sequence reads: CASSYSGGQGGNTIYF. Here the CDR3 DNA reads TGTGCCAGCAGTTACAGTGGGGGACAGGGGGGAAACACCATATATTTT.

V usage is TRBV4-3 and J usage is TRBJ1-2, with a possible D match to TRBD1 (5 bases). CDR1 is LGHNA, CDR2 YSLEER, per germline. V dropped 1 base and J dropped 4 bases, with 16 bases sitting between them. The CDR3 extends over 16 amino acids. The CDR3 sequence is CASSQGPQGGRYGYTF. The CDR3 DNA reads as TGCGCCAGCAGCCAAGGACCGCAGGGCGGCCGCTATGGCTACACCTTC.

The chain is built from TRBV5-6 and TRBJ1-4, with D unclear. V was cut by 4 bases and J by 5 bases, with 15 bases left in between. Germline V gives CDR1 SGHDT, CDR2 YYEEEE. The CDR3 is 15 amino acids. CDR3 amino acids: CASSRGKIPNEKLFF. CDR3 nucleotides: TGTGCCAGCAGCCGTGGAAAGATTCCGAATGAAAAACTGTTTTTT.

This clone was picked up one time. The V and J genes are TRBV2 and TRBJ2-3; D is possibly TRBD2 (6 bases). The germline V gene encodes CDR1 SNHLY and CDR2 FYNNEI. Trimming left V 5 bases short and J 1 base short, with 10 bases between. This CDR3 has 14 residues. This CDR3 is CASSLLARTDTQYF. CDR3 sequence (DNA): TGTGCCAGCAGTTTACTAGCTCGCACAGATACGCAGTATTTT.